The next 24 T cell receptor beta chains were all read from a single sample in a study of CD8+ T cells in alopecia areata. Treatment in this sample: oral pan-JAK inhibitor, 5-10 mg twice daily. Investigators isolated RNA and reverse transcribed it into cDNA to act as the sequencing template. Profiling relied on immunoSEQ multiplex PCR, and the TCRdb table lists in-frame clones only, not all of them. The repertoire holds nearly 200,000 clones, with 55% to 70% as singletons. The starting material was CD4+ T cells sorted from blood, obtained at week 24, from a patient treated with tofacitinib. The origin of the receptors is a human donor with alopecia areata.

The chain uses TRBV18 and TRBJ1-5; possible D gene TRBD1, 6 bases. This CDR3 is built from 17 residues. The germline CDR1 and CDR2 sequences are KGHSH and LQKENI. Trimming took 2 bases from V and 1 from J, leaving 15 bases between them. The CDR3: CASSPIRQGQSNQPQHF. In DNA, the CDR3 is TGTGCCAGCTCACCAATCAGGCAGGGGCAAAGCAATCAGCCCCAGCATTTT.

This clone was counted a few times. This chain joins TRBV5-1 and TRBJ1-1; the D is unclear. Germline V gene sequence: CDR1 SGHRS, CDR2 YFSETQ. V gave up 4 bases and J gave up 4 bases, with 14 bases separating them. This CDR3 contains 14 residues. CDR3 sequence reads: CASSRESTITEAFF. The CDR3 region has the DNA TGCGCCAGCAGCCGGGAGTCGACTATCACTGAAGCTTTCTTT.

V gene TRBV5-6 combines with J gene TRBJ1-6; D is possibly TRBD1 (5 bases). This CDR3 contains 16 residues. CDR1 SGHDT and CDR2 YYEEEE come from the germline V gene. V was shortened by 0 bases and J by 2 bases, with 9 bases between the two germline ends. CDR3 DNA: TGTGCCAGCAGCTTGGATCCGGGGGCCTATAATTCACCCCTCCACTTT. This gives the protein CASSLDPGAYNSPLHF.

The genes are TRBV2 and TRBJ2-7, with a weak D call TRBD2 (7 bases). The CDR3 extends over 14 amino acids. Germline-derived CDR1 and CDR2 are SNHLY and FYNNEI. The ends were cut back, 3 bases at V and 4 bases at J, with 13 bases in the middle. CDR3: CASSDRGATYEQYF. The CDR3 coding sequence is TGTGCCAGCAGTGATCGGGGGGCGACGTACGAGCAGTACTTC.

This chain connects TRBV5-4 to TRBJ2-3; D uncertain. V was clipped by 0 bases and J by 2 bases, with 10 bases between them. This CDR3 has 15 residues. Germline values: CDR1 SGHNT, CDR2 YYREEE (reference sequence). The CDR3 region is CASSLVEIYTDTQYF. CDR3 coding DNA: TGTGCCAGCAGCTTGGTTGAGATTTACACAGATACGCAGTATTTT.

This chain connects TRBV18 to TRBJ2-7; 9 bases align to TRBD1. After removal of 1 base from V and 6 bases from J, the junction contained 4 bases not matched to a gene. CDR1 KGHSH and CDR2 LQKENI come from the germline V gene. The CDR3 is 14 residues long. CDR3 DNA: TGTGCCAGCTCACCACTTCGGACAGGGGTCGAGCAGTACTTC. Its translation is CASSPLRTGVEQYF.

Details on this clone: The identical CDR3 is also encoded by other nucleotide sequences in the sample. The chain uses TRBV11-2 and TRBJ1-1; D unclear. Germline values: CDR1 SGHAT, CDR2 FQNNGV. V was pared by 0 bases and J by 4 bases, with 6 bases between. The CDR3 contains 13 residues. The CDR3 DNA follows: TGTGCCAGCAGCTTAGACCGGGGCACTGAAGCTTTCTTT. Residues: CASSLDRGTEAFF.

This chain joins TRBV7-9 and TRBJ1-1; D ambiguous. The CDR3 covers 15 residues. The V end lost 5 bases, the J end lost 4 bases, and 17 bases lay between the germline ends. Germline-derived CDR1 and CDR2 are SEHNR and FQNEAQ (reference sequence). CDR3 region: CASSRFSVKSTEAFF. CDR3 DNA: TGTGCCAGCAGCCGCTTCTCGGTTAAGAGCACTGAAGCTTTCTTT.

This chain links TRBV5-1 with TRBJ1-1; D remains unclear. The CDR3 runs 14 residues. V was cut by 0 bases and J by 6 bases, with 12 bases left in between. Germline lookup yields CDR1 SGHRS and CDR2 YFSETQ. CDR3 amino acids: CASSLARGTPEAFF. In DNA form, the CDR3 reads TGCGCCAGCAGCTTGGCCCGGGGTACCCCTGAAGCTTTCTTT.

The rearrangement uses TRBV27 and TRBJ1-2; 9 bases are shared with TRBD1. V lost 6 bases and J lost 5; bases outside the gene matches: 4. This CDR3 contains 13 residues. Per the germline V gene, CDR1 is MNHEY and CDR2 is SMNVEV (reference sequence). CDR3 nucleotides: TGTGCCAGCAGGGGGACAGGGACTTATGGCTACACCTTC. It specifies CASRGTGTYGYTF.

V and J are TRBV19 and TRBJ1-5; D ambiguous. The CDR3 covers 13 residues. Trimming cost V 3 bases and J 0 bases, with 3 bases left between them. CDR1 is LNHDA, CDR2 SQIVND, per germline (reference sequence). The CDR3 is CASSMGSNQPQHF. The CDR3 coding sequence is TGTGCCAGTAGTATGGGTAGCAATCAGCCCCAGCATTTT.

J is TRBJ2-4 and V is TRBV5-1, with 10 bases that match TRBD1. The CDR3 runs to 14 residues. CDR1 and CDR2 (germline): SGHRS, YFSETQ. Germline trimming cut 4 bases from V and 9 bases from J; bases unmatched to any gene: 7. This CDR3 reads CASSESTGGGIQYF. CDR3 coding DNA: TGCGCCAGCAGCGAGTCGACAGGGGGCGGCATTCAGTACTTC.

This clone was observed a handful of times. The chain uses TRBV9 and TRBJ2-7; a possible D gene is TRBD2 (6 bases). V was cut by 3 bases and J by 6 bases, with 19 bases left in between. The CDR3 runs 15 residues. The V gene's germline CDR1 is SGDLS and CDR2 YYNGEE. This CDR3 reads CASSETSISTGEQYF. CDR3 DNA: TGTGCCAGCAGCGAGACTAGTATCAGCACCGGCGAGCAGTACTTC.

This clone showed up just a few times. The genes are TRBV5-1 and TRBJ2-5; TRBD1 matches 8 bases. The CDR3 is made up of 15 amino acids. Germline V CDR1 and CDR2: SGHRS, YFSETQ. J lost 5 bases, V lost 4 bases, and 10 bases had no gene match. The CDR3 region is CASSEPGGAGETQYF. The CDR3 coding sequence is TGCGCCAGCAGCGAGCCAGGGGGCGCAGGGGAGACCCAGTACTTC.

The V call is TRBV29-1, the J call TRBJ1-2; maybe TRBD1 (6 bases). The CDR3 runs to 11 residues. V was clipped by 4 bases and J by 7 bases, with 10 bases between them. CDR1 is SQVTM, CDR2 ANQGSEA, per germline. The CDR3 loop reads CSVAQGSGYTF. The CDR3 DNA sequence: TGCAGCGTTGCTCAGGGGTCTGGCTACACCTTC.

This clone was counted between two and nine times. This chain links TRBV18 with TRBJ1-5; TRBD1 is a possible D gene (5 bases). The CDR3 is 14 amino acids. The germline V gene encodes CDR1 KGHSH and CDR2 LQKENI. Trimming left V 2 bases short and J 7 bases short, with 12 bases between. The CDR3: CASSPSGSEQPQHF. The CDR3 region has the DNA TGTGCCAGCTCACCATCAGGGTCTGAGCAGCCCCAGCATTTT. Supplemented by reference TRBV18 and TRBJ1-5, the full variable domain reads NAGVMQNPRHLVRRRGQEARLRCSPMKGHSHVYWYRQLPEEGLKFMVYLQKENIIDESGMPKERFSAEFPKEGPSILRIQQVVRGDSAAYFCASSPSGSEQPQHFGDGTRLSIL.

This clone was seen more than once but under ten times. The CDR3: CASSRLAGGPGEQFF. CDR3 coding DNA: TGTGCCAGCAGCCGCCTAGCGGGGGGGCCGGGGGAGCAGTTCTTC. This sequence joins TRBV7-2 and TRBJ2-1; 12 nucleotides match TRBD2. This CDR3 spans 15 amino acids. V lost 5 bases to trimming and J lost 10 bases; unmatched junction nucleotides: 9. Per the germline V gene, CDR1 is SGHTA and CDR2 is FQGNSA.

This clone has just a few counts. This sequence joins TRBV9 and TRBJ2-6; D may match TRBD1 or TRBD2 (5 bases each). CDR1 SGDLS and CDR2 YYNGEE come from the germline V gene. Deletions cut 3 bases from V and 2 bases from J, with 12 bases between. The CDR3 loop spans 16 amino acids. The CDR3 loop is CASSAPLGAGANVLTF. The CDR3 DNA sequence: TGTGCCAGCAGCGCCCCCCTGGGGGCTGGGGCCAACGTCCTGACTTTC.

The rearrangement uses TRBV20-1 and TRBJ2-3, with no clear D. V shed 2 bases and J shed 4 bases, with 4 bases lying between them. Germline-derived CDR1 and CDR2 are DFQATT and SNEGSKA (reference sequence). This CDR3 contains 11 residues. The CDR3 nucleotides read TGCAGTGCTAGACCGGCAGATACGCAGTATTTT. Protein: CSARPADTQYF.

The chain employs TRBV6-5 and TRBJ2-7; D might be TRBD1 (6 bases). This CDR3 has 13 amino acids. Per germline, CDR1 MNHEY and CDR2 SVGAGI. The V end lost 6 bases, the J end lost 7 bases, and 16 bases lay between the germline ends. This CDR3 reads CASRPPGAGEQYF. DNA for the CDR3: TGTGCCAGCAGGCCCCCAGGGGCTGGGGAGCAGTACTTC.

This clone was seen a few times. The chain carries TRBV5-6 and TRBJ2-7; D possibly corresponds to TRBD1 (6 bases). CDR3 length: 14 amino acids. Germline loops: CDR1 SGHDT, CDR2 YYEEEE. The V gene lost 4 bases and the J gene lost 2 bases, with 13 bases spanning the gap. The CDR3 is CASSPGDPAYEQYF. The CDR3 bases are TGTGCCAGCAGCCCAGGGGACCCAGCCTACGAGCAGTACTTC.

This chain links TRBV30 with TRBJ1-2; D may be TRBD1 (6 bases). V gave up 2 bases and J gave up 6 bases, with 13 bases separating them. The CDR3 contains 13 residues. In germline, CDR1 is GTSNPN, CDR2 SVGIG (reference sequence). Here the CDR3 reads CAWSKQGGDGYTF. The CDR3 region has the DNA TGTGCCTGGAGTAAACAGGGAGGAGATGGCTACACCTTC.

This clone was seen a handful of times. This sequence joins TRBV10-3 and TRBJ1-1; 7 bases align to TRBD1. The CDR3 is 16 residues long. J gave up 5 bases and V 0 bases, and 9 bases lay outside the gene matches. Germline values: CDR1 ENHRY, CDR2 SYGVKD. The CDR3 nucleotides read TGTGCCATCAGTGAGTCGACAGGGTGGGATGGTACTGAAGCTTTCTTT. Protein sequence: CAISESTGWDGTEAFF.

The rearrangement joins TRBV29-1 to TRBJ1-2; 7 bases agree with TRBD1. The CDR3 totals 15 residues. V shed 7 bases, J shed 1 base, and the junction held 12 bases outside the gene matches. Germline CDR1 and CDR2: SQVTM and ANQGSEA. CDR3 coding DNA: TGCAGCGCCCAGGGGGGGCCGAAGGGTAACTATGGCTACACCTTC. Encoded protein: CSAQGGPKGNYGYTF.